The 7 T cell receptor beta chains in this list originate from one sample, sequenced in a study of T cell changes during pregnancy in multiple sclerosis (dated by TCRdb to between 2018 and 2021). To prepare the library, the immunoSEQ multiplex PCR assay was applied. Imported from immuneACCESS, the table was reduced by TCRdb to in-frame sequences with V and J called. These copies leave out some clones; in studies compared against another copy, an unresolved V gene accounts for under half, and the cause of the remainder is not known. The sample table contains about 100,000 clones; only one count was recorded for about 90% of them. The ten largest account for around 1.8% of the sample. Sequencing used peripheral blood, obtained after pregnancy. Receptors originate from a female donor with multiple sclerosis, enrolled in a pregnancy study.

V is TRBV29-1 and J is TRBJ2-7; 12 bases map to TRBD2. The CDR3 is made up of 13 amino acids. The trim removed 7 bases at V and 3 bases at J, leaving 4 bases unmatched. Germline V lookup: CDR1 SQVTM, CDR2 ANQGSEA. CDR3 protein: CSGLTSGSYEQYF. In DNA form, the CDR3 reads TGCAGCGGCCTGACTAGCGGGAGCTACGAGCAGTACTTC.

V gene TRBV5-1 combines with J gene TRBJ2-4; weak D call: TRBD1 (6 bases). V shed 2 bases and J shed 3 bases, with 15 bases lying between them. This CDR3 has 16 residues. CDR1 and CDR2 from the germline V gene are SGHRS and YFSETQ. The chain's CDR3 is CASSFQGFSVKNIQYF. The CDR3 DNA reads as TGCGCCAGCAGCTTTCAGGGGTTCTCGGTCAAAAACATTCAGTACTTC. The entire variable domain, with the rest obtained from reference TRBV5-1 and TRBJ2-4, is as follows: KAGVTQTPRYLIKTRGQQVTLSCSPISGHRSVSWYQQTPGQGLQFLFEYFSETQRNKGNFPGRFSGRQFSNSRSEMNVSTLELGDSALYLCASSFQGFSVKNIQYFGAGTRLSVL.

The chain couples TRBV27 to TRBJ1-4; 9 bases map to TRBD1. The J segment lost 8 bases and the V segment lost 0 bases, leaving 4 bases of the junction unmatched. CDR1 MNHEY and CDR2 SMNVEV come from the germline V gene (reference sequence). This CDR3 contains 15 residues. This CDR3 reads CASSLSGQGREKLFF. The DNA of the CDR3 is TGTGCCAGCAGTTTATCTGGACAGGGGAGGGAAAAACTGTTTTTT.

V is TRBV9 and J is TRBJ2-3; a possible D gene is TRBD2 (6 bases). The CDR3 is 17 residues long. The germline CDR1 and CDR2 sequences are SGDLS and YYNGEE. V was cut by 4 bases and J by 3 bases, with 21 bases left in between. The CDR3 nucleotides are TGTGCCAGCAGCCTTCACGAAACTAGCTCGGCTACAGATACGCAGTATTTT. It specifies CASSLHETSSATDTQYF.

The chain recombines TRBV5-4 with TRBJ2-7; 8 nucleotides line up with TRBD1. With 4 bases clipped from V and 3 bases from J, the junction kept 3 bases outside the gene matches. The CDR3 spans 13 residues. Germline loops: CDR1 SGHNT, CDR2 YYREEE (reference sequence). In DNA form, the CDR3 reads TGTGCCAGCAGCCTTGACAGGGGCTACGAGCAGTACTTC. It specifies CASSLDRGYEQYF.

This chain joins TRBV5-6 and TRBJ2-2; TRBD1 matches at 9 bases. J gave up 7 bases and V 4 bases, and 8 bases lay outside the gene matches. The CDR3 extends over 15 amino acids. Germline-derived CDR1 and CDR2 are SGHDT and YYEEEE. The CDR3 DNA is TGTGCCAGCAGCCCCCTCACAGGGGGCGGCGGGGAGCTGTTTTTT. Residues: CASSPLTGGGGELFF.

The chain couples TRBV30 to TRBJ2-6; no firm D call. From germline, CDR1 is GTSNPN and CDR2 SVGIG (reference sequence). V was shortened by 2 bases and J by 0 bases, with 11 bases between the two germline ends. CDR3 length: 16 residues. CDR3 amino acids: CAWSYGRSSGANVLTF. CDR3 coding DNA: TGTGCCTGGAGTTATGGCAGAAGCTCTGGGGCCAACGTCCTGACTTTC.